The T cell receptor beta chain under discussion was sequenced for a study of T cells in localized non-small cell lung cancer. Study-wide results and caveats: In adjacent lung appeared a median about 58 of the top 100 tumor clones.

Trimming took 3 bases from V and 1 from J, leaving 6 bases between them. Germline values: CDR1 LNHDA, CDR2 SQIVND (reference sequence). This CDR3 has 13 amino acids. Note on this clone: Antigen: not known.

The table came from immunoSEQ multiplex PCR; TCRdb's copy has only in-frame clones and leaves some out. This sample has around 35,000 clones; approximately 90% occur once, and the top ten carry 10% to 15%. J is TRBJ1-2 and V is TRBV19; D gene ambiguous. The starting material was peripheral blood mononuclear cells, obtained before any cancer treatment. This TCR was recovered from a female donor of 60 years or more with stage II lung adenocarcinoma. CDR3 bases: TGTGCCAGTAGTATGATGAGTAACTATGGCTACACCTTC. Its protein is CASSMMSNYGYTF.